This passage covers 24 T cell receptor beta chains from one sample sequenced in a study of blood T cell repertoires in COVID-19. Clones were read by immunoSEQ multiplex PCR, and TCRdb kept only the in-frame ones, dropping some. The data hold around 130,000 clones, with 88% observed a single time. What was sequenced was peripheral blood. These receptors all stem from a human donor with COVID-19, enrolled during active disease. The donor label of this sample is uncertain.

The count of this clone is one. J is TRBJ2-1 and V is TRBV3-1 (or the pseudogene TRBV3-2); tentatively, D is TRBD1 (6 bases). The CDR3 is made up of 15 amino acids. V lost 0 bases to trimming and J lost 7 bases, with 13 bases between them. Germline V gene sequence: CDR1 LGHDT, CDR2 YNNKEL (reference sequence). In DNA, the CDR3 is TGTGCCAGCAGCCAAGATCGGGGCAGGGGAAATGAGCAGTTCTTC. It is translated as CASSQDRGRGNEQFF.

The rearrangement joins TRBV13 to TRBJ2-5; D is perhaps TRBD1 (8 bases). The germline V gene encodes CDR1 PRHDT and CDR2 FYEKMQ (reference sequence). V was pared by 5 bases and J by 5 bases, with 18 bases between. This CDR3 is built from 15 residues. The CDR3 DNA is TGTGCCAGCAGCCCCACAGGGGGGGCAGGGGAGACCCAGTACTTC. It translates to CASSPTGGAGETQYF.

The rearrangement joins TRBV25-1 to TRBJ2-5; perhaps TRBD2 as D (6 bases). The CDR3 is made up of 15 amino acids. V lost 2 bases to trimming and J lost 2 bases, with 12 bases between them. The V gene's germline CDR1 is MGHDK and CDR2 SYGVNS. CDR3 DNA: TGTGCCAGCAGTGAAGCCCGGGGGAAACAAGAGACCCAGTACTTC. Translating it yields CASSEARGKQETQYF.

This clone has only one observation. The gene calls are TRBV2 and TRBJ1-1; no reliable D call. Trimming pared 4 bases from V and 4 bases from J, leaving 13 bases between. CDR1 SNHLY and CDR2 FYNNEI come from the germline V gene. CDR3 length equals 14 residues. In nucleotides, the CDR3 is TGTGCCAGCAGTGTTGCAGGCTGGGTCACTGAAGCTTTCTTT. Translation gives CASSVAGWVTEAFF. The full variable domain, its missing parts supplied by reference TRBV2 and TRBJ1-1, is EPEVTQTPSHQVTQMGQEVILRCVPISNHLYFYWYRQILGQKVEFLVSFYNNEISEKSEIFDDQFSVERPDGSNFTLKIRSTKLEDSAMYFCASSVAGWVTEAFFGQGTRLTVV.

The CDR3 bases are TGTGCCAGCAGCTTGGGTAGGGGAGGATACGGGGAGCTGTTTTTT. Protein: CASSLGRGGYGELFF. V gene TRBV5-4 combines with J gene TRBJ2-2, with D maybe TRBD2 (6 bases). Trimming took off 0 bases at V and 7 bases at J, with 13 bases between the two ends. The V gene's germline CDR1 is SGHNT and CDR2 YYREEE (reference sequence). The CDR3 has 15 amino acids.

This clone appeared once. The chain couples TRBV21-1 to TRBJ2-5; the table calls TRBD1, which could not be checked here. TRBV21-1 constitutes a pseudogene. The CDR3 is made up of 15 amino acids. CDR3 sequence reads: CASSKPGQAQETQYF. CDR3 DNA sequence: TGTGCCAGCAGCAAACCGGGACAGGCACAAGAGACCCAGTACTTC.

This chain connects TRBV7-6 to TRBJ2-5; 8 positions match TRBD1. This CDR3 is built from 15 residues. CDR1 and CDR2 from the germline V gene are SGHVS and FNYEAQ. V shed 5 bases and J 2 bases; nucleotides not matched to a gene: 7. The CDR3 sequence: CASSLNYRGQETQYF. Written as DNA, the CDR3 is TGTGCCAGCAGCCTAAATTACAGGGGGCAAGAGACCCAGTACTTC.

This chain joins TRBV9 and TRBJ2-1, with D perhaps TRBD2 (6 bases). Trimming removed 4 bases at V and 7 bases at J, with 21 bases between. This CDR3 comprises 16 residues. The germline V gene encodes CDR1 SGDLS and CDR2 YYNGEE. CDR3 residues: CASSRDSTGVGNEQFF. The CDR3 region has the DNA TGTGCCAGCAGCCGGGACTCGACCGGGGTGGGGAATGAGCAGTTCTTC.

In DNA form, the CDR3 reads TGTGCCAGCAGTGAACCCCGAGGCGCCCGCTATAATTCACCCCTCCACTTT. This codes for CASSEPRGARYNSPLHF. The rearrangement uses TRBV6-1 and TRBJ1-6; D is unresolved. V shed 2 bases and J shed 3 bases, with 14 bases lying between them. The germline V gene encodes CDR1 MNHNS and CDR2 SASEGT. The CDR3 is made up of 17 amino acids.

This clone has just one count. V is TRBV21-1 and J is TRBJ2-5; the table's D call, TRBD1, has no DNA check behind it. TRBV21-1 is labeled a pseudogene. This CDR3 comprises 12 residues. This CDR3 is CASNRKQETQYF. In nucleotides, the CDR3 is TGTGCCAGCAACAGGAAACAAGAGACCCAGTACTTC.

DNA for the CDR3: TGTGCCAGCAGCTTAGCTGGAGGGGCGAACACTGAAGCTTTCTTT. Translation gives CASSLAGGANTEAFF. The V gene is TRBV11-3, the J gene TRBJ1-1; TRBD1 might be the D (5 bases). The CDR3 is 15 residues long. The ends were cut back, 1 base at V and 1 base at J, with 10 bases in the middle. The germline V gene encodes CDR1 SGHNT and CDR2 YENEEA.

The rearrangement joins TRBV9 to TRBJ2-5; D is undetermined. CDR1 SGDLS and CDR2 YYNGEE come from the germline V gene. This CDR3 has 13 amino acids. V shed 4 bases and J shed 2 bases, with 9 bases lying between them. CDR3 sequence: CASSPYTQETQYF. CDR3 DNA sequence: TGTGCCAGCAGCCCGTATACTCAAGAGACCCAGTACTTC.

The V gene is TRBV5-1, the J gene TRBJ2-2; 10 bases map to TRBD2. J was trimmed by 0 bases and V by 4 bases; bases with no gene match: 12. Per the germline V gene, CDR1 is SGHRS and CDR2 is YFSETQ. The CDR3 loop spans 19 amino acids. The CDR3 DNA reads TGCGCCAGCAGCCAAACCGGGACTAGCGTCCTTACGAACACCGGGGAGCTGTTTTTT. It codes for CASSQTGTSVLTNTGELFF.

This clone occurred once. The chain carries TRBV6-2 or TRBV6-3 and TRBJ2-5; the match to TRBD2 covers 14 bases. Germline V gene sequence: CDR1 MNHEY, CDR2 SVGEGT. The J segment lost 5 bases and the V segment lost 3 bases, leaving 14 bases of the junction unmatched. This CDR3 has 19 amino acids. The CDR3 region is CASSYRPGTSGGRRETQYF. DNA for the CDR3: TGTGCCAGCAGTTATAGACCCGGGACTAGCGGGGGTCGGCGGGAGACCCAGTACTTC.

This sequence joins TRBV19 and TRBJ2-7; the match to TRBD2 covers 10 bases. The junction had 14 bases not matched to a gene; V was cut back by 9 bases and J by 6 bases. The CDR3 has 15 amino acids. The germline V gene has CDR1 LNHDA and CDR2 SQIVND (reference sequence). This CDR3 reads CASKTSGERGSEQYF. The CDR3 bases are TGTGCCAGCAAAACTAGCGGGGAGCGTGGGAGCGAGCAGTACTTC.

The V call is TRBV6-5, the J call TRBJ1-1, with TRBD1 matching 7 bases. Germline V gives CDR1 MNHEY, CDR2 SVGAGI. J gave up 3 bases and V 8 bases, and 9 bases lay outside the gene matches. The CDR3 is 14 amino acids. The CDR3 loop is CASLPGQRDTEAFF. In DNA form, the CDR3 reads TGTGCCAGCCTTCCGGGACAGAGGGACACTGAAGCTTTCTTT.

The rearrangement uses TRBV7-3 and TRBJ2-2; possible D gene TRBD1, 5 bases. The CDR3 extends over 16 amino acids. Trimming cost V 0 bases and J 4 bases, with 12 bases left between them. From germline, CDR1 is SGHTA and CDR2 FQGTGA. DNA of the CDR3: TGTGCCAGCAGCTTAACCCCTGGACAACCCACCGGGGAGCTGTTTTTT. It is translated as CASSLTPGQPTGELFF.

This clone was seen more than once but under ten times. The rearrangement joins TRBV6-5 to TRBJ2-2, with D perhaps matching TRBD1 (5 bases). The CDR3 has 12 amino acids. V gave up 11 bases and J gave up 1 base, with 8 bases separating them. From germline, CDR1 is MNHEY and CDR2 SVGAGI. CDR3 bases: TGTGCCTCCACAGGGAACACCGGGGAGCTGTTTTTT. Translating it yields CASTGNTGELFF.

The genes are TRBV6-5 and TRBJ2-7; TRBD2 might be the D (5 bases). Trimming shortened V by 5 bases and J by 3 bases, and 14 bases separated the two germline ends. Looked up from germline, CDR1 is MNHEY and CDR2 is SVGAGI. The CDR3 length is 14 residues. Here the CDR3 reads CASSQPTDFYEQYF. The CDR3 DNA is TGTGCCAGCAGTCAACCGACGGACTTCTACGAGCAGTACTTC.

The V call is TRBV25-1, the J call TRBJ2-1, with TRBD2 as a possible D gene (5 bases). Germline V CDR1 and CDR2: MGHDK, SYGVNS. V was pared by 8 bases and J by 0 bases, with 14 bases between. The CDR3 totals 15 residues. The CDR3, as DNA: TGTGCCAGCGGCCTTAGGGAGAACTCCTACAATGAGCAGTTCTTC. It is translated as CASGLRENSYNEQFF.

The rearrangement joins TRBV6-5 to TRBJ1-2; the D gene is possibly TRBD1 (5 bases). Germline lookup yields CDR1 MNHEY and CDR2 SVGAGI. V dropped 0 bases and J dropped 8 bases, with 10 bases sitting between them. This CDR3 contains 13 residues. CDR3 in amino acids: CASSYSGGVGYTF. The DNA for the CDR3 is TGTGCCAGCAGTTACTCGGGAGGGGTCGGCTACACCTTC.

A remark on this clone: An end of the junction differs from the germline gene, which may be a read error. This chain uses TRBV11-3 with TRBJ2-1, with TRBD2 as a possible D gene (7 bases). The CDR3 extends over 16 amino acids. Germline V gene lookup returns CDR1 SGHNT and CDR2 YENEEA. CDR3 bases: TGTACCAGCAGCCCGGGGGGCGGGGGATTATACAATGAGCAGTTCTTC. Residues: CTSSPGGGGLYNEQFF.

In its sample, this clone was seen a few times. This chain joins TRBV5-4 and TRBJ2-5, with 10 nucleotides matching TRBD2. Germline V CDR1 and CDR2: SGHNT, YYREEE (reference sequence). V was pared by 0 bases and J by 5 bases, with 13 bases of the junction left unmatched. The CDR3 contains 18 residues. The CDR3 protein is CASSLGGASGGAIETQYF. The CDR3 DNA sequence: TGTGCCAGCAGCTTGGGAGGGGCCAGCGGGGGGGCGATTGAGACCCAGTACTTC.

This clone showed up just once. The V and J genes are TRBV10-3 and TRBJ1-2; tentative D call: TRBD1 (6 bases). The germline CDR1 and CDR2 sequences are ENHRY and SYGVKD. The CDR3 totals 13 residues. V dropped 3 bases and J dropped 6 bases, with 11 bases sitting between them. The CDR3 loop is CAISDGGQDGYTF. The CDR3 nucleotides are TGTGCCATCAGTGACGGGGGGCAGGATGGCTACACCTTC.